The rows below give T cell receptor beta chains drawn from one sample of a study of blood T cells in healthy people across ages. TCRdb re-called the 5' RACE reads with MiXCR, one entry per CDR3 protein. The repertoire has roughly 1.7 million distinct CDR3 sequences, around 35% of them found once; the top ten carry about 11%. Input material: blood. The source of these receptors is a woman in her twenties or thirties in good health. Each CDR3 is given with its conserved first and last residue. A D gene is named only where the DNA matches it firmly. Expanded clones are given a class, and other clones once, few, many or no size at all.

j_call | v_call | clone_size | d_call | cdr3_aa | cdr3_nt
TRBJ2-1 | TRBV18 | - | - | CASSPTSDGEQFF | TGTGCCAGCTCACCTACTAGTGATGGGGAGCAGTTCTTC
TRBJ2-1 | TRBV7-3 | - | - | CASSLVIGGHGFSNEQFF | TGTGCCAGCAGCTTAGTAATAGGGGGACATGGATTTAGTAATGAGCAGTTCTTC
TRBJ2-5 | TRBV29-1 | many | - | CSVGDETQETQYF | TGCAGCGTTGGTGACGAAACCCAGGAGACCCAGTACTTC
TRBJ1-4 | TRBV5-5 | - | - | CASSTYGDSNEKLFF | TGTGCCAGCAGTACGTACGGGGACTCCAATGAAAAACTGTTTTTT
TRBJ1-1 | TRBV10-3 | - | - | CAISERPTEAFF | TGTGCCATCAGTGAGCGCCCCACTGAAGCTTTCTTT
TRBJ2-5 | TRBV20-1 | - | - | CSARDPSGQTQYF | TGCAGTGCTAGAGATCCCAGCGGGCAGACCCAGTACTTC
TRBJ1-5 | TRBV19 | - | TRBD1 | CASSMGYFGQDAGQPQHF | TGTGCCAGTAGTATGGGGTACTTTGGACAGGACGCCGGTCAGCCCCAGCATTTT
TRBJ1-2 | TRBV7-3 | few | TRBD1 | CASSLQGGTPYGYTF | TGTGCCAGCAGCTTACAGGGGGGTACGCCCTATGGCTACACCTTC
TRBJ2-7 | TRBV6-1 | few | - | CASSVVRAYEQYF | TGTGCCAGCAGTGTAGTCAGGGCCTACGAGCAGTACTTC
TRBJ1-4 | TRBV10-3 | few | - | CAISEFKGPHEKLFF | TGTGCCATCAGTGAGTTCAAGGGACCTCATGAAAAACTGTTTTTT
TRBJ2-7 | TRBV4-1 | many | - | CASSQEVPPLGLYEQYF | TGCGCCAGCAGCCAAGAAGTTCCTCCCTTAGGCCTCTACGAGCAGTACTTC
TRBJ1-1 | TRBV4-1 | - | TRBD1 | CASSPDRGWRAEAFF | TGCGCCAGCAGCCCAGACAGGGGATGGAGGGCTGAAGCTTTCTTT
TRBJ2-5 | TRBV9 | - | TRBD2 | CASSRQVESGRGETQYF | TGTGCCAGCAGCCGACAGGTGGAGAGCGGGAGGGGGGAGACCCAGTACTTC
TRBJ1-6 | TRBV28 | - | - | CASSLVTGRTPLHF | TGTGCCAGCAGTTTAGTGACAGGTCGGACACCCCTCCACTTT
TRBJ1-1 | TRBV5-1 | - | - | CASSLSPGPTEAFF | TGCGCCAGCAGCTTGTCTCCGGGACCCACTGAAGCTTTCTTT
TRBJ2-7 | TRBV10-2 | - | - | CASAAGLYEQYF | TGCGCCAGCGCGGCCGGGCTCTACGAGCAGTACTTC
TRBJ2-7 | TRBV5-5 | - | TRBD2 | CASSAFLSGGANEQYF | TGTGCCAGCAGCGCGTTTCTGAGCGGGGGGGCCAATGAGCAGTACTTC
TRBJ1-5 | TRBV6-2/TRBV6-3 | many | - | CASSTGRTHQPQHF | TGTGCCAGCAGCACAGGGAGGACACACCAGCCCCAGCATTTT
TRBJ2-5 | TRBV28 | - | TRBD1 | CASSERGQGQETQYF | TGTGCCAGCAGTGAAAGGGGACAGGGCCAAGAGACCCAGTACTTC
TRBJ1-5 | TRBV29-1 | few | - | CSVGSNQPQHF | TGCAGCGTTGGAAGCAATCAGCCCCAGCATTTT
TRBJ1-1 | TRBV29-1 | - | - | CSVEGGGAGDTEAFF | TGCAGCGTTGAAGGGGGCGGAGCGGGGGACACTGAAGCTTTCTTT
TRBJ2-1 | TRBV9 | few | TRBD2 | CASSVDGRVSYNEQFF | TGTGCCAGCAGCGTAGACGGGAGGGTATCCTACAATGAGCAGTTCTTC
TRBJ1-5 | TRBV30 | - | TRBD1 | CAWSQDREVNQPQHF | TGTGCCTGGAGTCAGGACAGGGAGGTCAATCAGCCCCAGCATTTT
TRBJ1-2 | TRBV30 | few | TRBD1 | CAWSAGQYGYTF | TGTGCCTGGAGTGCGGGACAGTATGGCTACACCTTC
TRBJ2-5 | TRBV12-3/TRBV12-4 | many | - | CASPRLLWETQYF | TGTGCCAGCCCGAGACTTCTTTGGGAGACCCAGTACTTC
TRBJ2-5 | TRBV5-1 | - | - | CASRPISTQETQYF | TGCGCCAGCAGACCAATATCCACCCAAGAGACCCAGTACTTC
TRBJ2-5 | TRBV11-2 | few | - | CASSYNYKMSTQYF | TGTGCCAGCAGTTATAATTACAAGATGTCGACCCAGTACTTC
TRBJ2-3 | TRBV7-9 | - | TRBD2 | CASSRAASGGVDTQYF | TGTGCCAGCAGCCGAGCGGCTAGCGGGGGGGTAGATACGCAGTATTTT
TRBJ2-7 | TRBV12-3/TRBV12-4 | - | - | CASSFGLTGEQYF | TGTGCCAGCAGTTTTGGGTTAACTGGGGAGCAGTACTTC
TRBJ2-1 | TRBV18 | - | TRBD2 | CASSLRTSGDSYNEQFF | TGTGCCAGCTCACTCAGGACTAGCGGGGACTCCTACAATGAGCAGTTCTTC
TRBJ2-1 | TRBV28 | few | - | CASSRLPGEEQFF | TGTGCCAGCAGTCGGCTCCCAGGGGAAGAGCAGTTCTTC
TRBJ2-5 | TRBV5-4 | few | TRBD2 | CASSSIAGGPEQYF | TGTGCCAGCAGCTCCATAGCGGGAGGCCCAGAGCAGTACTTC
TRBJ1-5 | TRBV6-2/TRBV6-3 | few | - | CASSQSVLRGNQPQHF | TGTGCCAGCAGCCAAAGCGTACTTCGGGGCAATCAGCCCCAGCATTTT
TRBJ1-1 | TRBV20-1 | - | - | CSAKRQGRWNTEAFF | TGCAGTGCCAAGAGGCAGGGGCGATGGAACACTGAAGCTTTCTTT
TRBJ2-1 | TRBV29-1 | many | TRBD2 | CSVTSGREKFF | TGCAGCGTTACCTCAGGGCGGGAGAAGTTCTTC
TRBJ2-2 | TRBV9 | few | TRBD1 | CASTPETGQTGELFF | TGTGCCAGCACCCCTGAGACAGGGCAGACCGGGGAGCTGTTTTTT
TRBJ1-4 | TRBV9 | few | - | CASSVTGQVNEKLFF | TGTGCCAGCAGCGTAACTGGGCAGGTGAATGAAAAACTGTTTTTT
TRBJ1-5 | TRBV10-3 | - | - | CAISKGDNQPQHF | TGTGCCATCAGCAAGGGGGACAATCAGCCCCAGCATTTT
TRBJ2-7 | TRBV7-9 | - | - | CASSLEFGTPEAGYEQYF | TGTGCCAGCAGCTTAGAGTTCGGGACCCCTGAGGCCGGCTACGAGCAGTACTTC